These 5 T cell receptor beta chains came from one sample sequenced in a study of response to subunit inactivated influenza vaccine. MiXCR, applied by TCRdb to the RT-PCR reads, yields one record per CDR3 protein. This sample yields under 800,000 distinct CDR3 sequences, of which roughly 13% are seen a single time; around 7.3% belongs to the top ten. This specimen consisted of PBMCs from blood, obtained 14 days before vaccination. Every receptor here comes from a man aged 45 to 65 who received an inactivated influenza vaccine.

This sequence joins TRBV2 and TRBJ2-3; D possibly corresponds to TRBD1 (6 bases). This CDR3 region has 15 residues. Trimming took off 5 bases at V and 0 bases at J, with 12 bases between the two ends. Germline lookup yields CDR1 SNHLY and CDR2 FYNNEI. The DNA for the CDR3 is TGTGCCAGCAGTTCCCAGGGGATTAGCACAGATACGCAGTATTTT. Residues: CASSSQGISTDTQYF.

The chain joins TRBV27 to TRBJ2-2; 8 bases fit TRBD2. From germline, CDR1 is MNHEY and CDR2 SMNVEV (reference sequence). V dropped 2 bases and J dropped 5; count of bases not matched to a gene: 7. The CDR3 runs to 16 residues. The CDR3 DNA sequence: TGTGCCAGCAGTTTAGGGACTAGGGAATTAACCGGGGAGCTGTTTTTT. Amino acids: CASSLGTRELTGELFF.

V gene TRBV7-9 combines with J gene TRBJ2-7; 9 bases are a match to TRBD1. CDR1 is SEHNR, CDR2 FQNEAQ, per germline (reference sequence). With 4 bases clipped from V and 4 bases from J, the junction kept 14 bases outside the gene matches. The CDR3 totals 17 residues. CDR3 region: CASSSITGTGRNYEQYF. The DNA of the CDR3 is TGTGCCAGCAGCTCAATTACCGGGACAGGGAGGAATTACGAGCAGTACTTC. The full variable domain, in which reference TRBV7-9 and TRBJ2-7 provide the parts outside the CDR3, is DTGVSQNPRHKITKRGQNVTFRCDPISEHNRLYWYRQTLGQGPEFLTYFQNEAQLEKSRLLSDRFSAERPKGSFSTLEIQRTEQGDSAMYLCASSSITGTGRNYEQYFGPGTRLTVT.

This clonotype was observed many times. The rearrangement links TRBV3-1 to TRBJ2-5, with a tentative D call TRBD2 (6 bases). CDR3 length: 14 amino acids. The germline CDR1 and CDR2 sequences are LGHDT and YNNKEL (reference sequence). V was clipped by 8 bases and J by 2 bases, with 15 bases between them. Here the CDR3 reads CASRERARQETQYF. DNA of the CDR3: TGTGCCAGCCGAGAGCGGGCCCGACAAGAGACCCAGTACTTC.

V and J are TRBV5-1 and TRBJ2-3; D gene ambiguous. Germline assignment: CDR1 SGHRS and CDR2 YFSETQ. This CDR3 has 15 amino acids. The germline V and J ends were trimmed by 1 base and 3 bases, with 12 bases remaining between them. The CDR3 bases are TGCGCCAGCAGCTTGTCGGAGATGGGAACAGATACGCAGTATTTT. It yields the protein CASSLSEMGTDTQYF.